The T cell receptor (beta chain) under discussion was sequenced for a study of CD8+ T cells in alopecia areata. Study-level points and caveats: Mice showed clearer TCR sharing than patients did, a gap that was possibly HLA-related.

A few counts support this clone. Its specificity is unknown. Specimens obtained from alopecia areata patients comprised lesional scalp punch biopsies and peripheral blood. CDR3 length equals 14 residues. The V gene's germline CDR1 is SGDLS and CDR2 YYNGEE. V lost 0 bases to trimming and J lost 2 bases, with 9 bases between them. Following extraction, RNA underwent reverse transcription to cDNA, which served as the sequencing template. Sequenced by immunoSEQ multiplex PCR; TCRdb stores in-frame clones only, minus some. This sample carries fewer than 100,000 clones, 35% to 50% of them seen once, and the ten largest clones take 0.79%.

Sequenced: CD4+ T cells sorted from blood. The chain recombines TRBV9 with TRBJ2-7, with unresolved D. The clonotype was recovered from a human donor with alopecia areata. CDR3 sequence reads: CASSVVPGPYEQYF. The CDR3, as DNA: TGTGCCAGCAGCGTAGTCCCGGGCCCCTACGAGCAGTACTTC.